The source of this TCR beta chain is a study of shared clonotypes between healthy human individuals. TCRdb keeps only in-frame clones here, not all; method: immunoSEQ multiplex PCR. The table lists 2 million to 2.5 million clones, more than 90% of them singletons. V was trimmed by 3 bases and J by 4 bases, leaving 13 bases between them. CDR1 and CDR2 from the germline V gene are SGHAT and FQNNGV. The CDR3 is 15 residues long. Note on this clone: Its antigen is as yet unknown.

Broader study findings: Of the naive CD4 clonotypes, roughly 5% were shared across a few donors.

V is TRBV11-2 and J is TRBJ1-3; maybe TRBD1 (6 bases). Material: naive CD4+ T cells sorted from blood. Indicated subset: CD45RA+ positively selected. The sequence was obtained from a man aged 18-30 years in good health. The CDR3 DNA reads TGTGCCAGCAGCTTCTCGAGAGGGGGAGGAAACACCATATATTTT. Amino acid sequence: CASSFSRGGGNTIYF.